A selection of T cell receptor beta chains follows, all from one sample in a study of T cell repertoires in cytomegalovirus infection. Each CDR3 protein gets one entry after TCRdb re-called the reads with MiXCR. The table lists about 360,000 distinct CDR3 sequences, 15% to 20% of them singletons, with approximately 8% in the top ten. Specimen: PBMCs. The receptors come from a human donor in good health (CMV status not recorded). Some clones in this sample may be carry-over from other donors' samples. CDR3s include the opening cysteine and the closing phenylalanine or tryptophan. A D gene is named only where the DNA matches it firmly. Clone size appears in some rows only: once, few, many, or a class for an expanded clone.

clone size	J gene	V gene	D gene	CDR3 protein	CDR3 DNA
many	TRBJ2-2	TRBV7-2	-	CASSLNGRANTGELFF	TGTGCCAGCAGCTTAAATGGCAGGGCGAACACCGGGGAGCTGTTTTTT
many	TRBJ1-1	TRBV19	-	CASSRQQVMNTEAFF	TGTGCCAGTAGTAGACAGCAGGTAATGAACACTGAAGCTTTCTTT
-	TRBJ2-1	TRBV7-2	TRBD2	CASSQGLAGEVEQFF	TGTGCCAGCAGCCAGGGACTAGCGGGAGAAGTTGAGCAGTTCTTC
many	TRBJ2-7	TRBV28	-	CASTGLFSYEQYF	TGTGCCAGCACCGGACTTTTCTCCTACGAGCAGTACTTC
-	TRBJ1-3	TRBV12-3/TRBV12-4	TRBD1	CASSLGGQNTIYF	TGTGCCAGCAGTTTAGGGGGACAGAACACCATATATTTT
many	TRBJ2-7	TRBV6-2/TRBV6-3	TRBD2	CASSYEAGGPRGYEQYF	TGTGCCAGCAGTTACGAAGCGGGAGGGCCCAGGGGTTACGAGCAGTACTTC
many	TRBJ2-1	TRBV7-2	-	CASSRQGSYNEQFF	TGTGCCAGCAGCCGCCAGGGCTCCTACAATGAGCAGTTCTTC
once	TRBJ1-2	TRBV12-3/TRBV12-4	-	CASSLTKPHYGYTF	TGTGCCAGCAGTTTAACGAAACCCCACTATGGCTACACCTTC
few	TRBJ1-6	TRBV27	TRBD1	CASSLGTGGSPLHF	TGTGCCAGCAGTTTAGGGACAGGTGGTTCACCCCTCCACTTT
few	TRBJ2-7	TRBV20-1	TRBD1	CSARDEGQAPSLFYEQYF	TGCAGTGCTAGAGATGAGGGACAGGCCCCATCTCTCTTCTACGAGCAGTACTTC
many	TRBJ2-5	TRBV7-2	-	CASSLQDEGTQYF	TGTGCCAGCAGCTTACAGGACGAAGGGACCCAGTACTTC
few	TRBJ2-5	TRBV2	-	CASSGQTQYF	TGTGCCAGCAGTGGGCAGACCCAGTACTTC
few	TRBJ2-3	TRBV6-5	-	CASRIASITDTQYF	TGTGCCAGCAGAATCGCCTCTATAACTGATACGCAGTATTTT
few	TRBJ2-3	TRBV4-3	-	CASSQDYKDTQYF	TGCGCCAGCAGCCAAGATTATAAGGATACGCAGTATTTT
many	TRBJ2-1	TRBV7-2	TRBD2	CASSPYPRGGNEQFF	TGTGCCAGCAGCCCCTACCCCCGGGGGGGCAATGAGCAGTTCTTC
few	TRBJ2-6	TRBV7-2	-	CASSLMGVASGANVLTF	TGTGCCAGCAGCTTAATGGGGGTGGCCTCTGGGGCCAACGTCCTGACTTTC
few	TRBJ2-5	TRBV7-2	-	CASSLNAPRETQYF	TGTGCCAGCAGCTTAAATGCTCCAAGGGAGACCCAGTACTTC
many	TRBJ2-5	TRBV18	TRBD1	CASSSRDRAQETQYF	TGTGCCAGCTCAAGCCGGGACAGGGCTCAAGAGACCCAGTACTTC
-	TRBJ1-2	TRBV5-5	TRBD1	CASSAPSPGQGYGYTF	TGTGCCAGCAGCGCCCCATCTCCGGGACAGGGGTATGGCTACACCTTC
few	TRBJ1-5	TRBV2	-	CASRLRDPKPQHF	TGTGCCAGCAGACTACGGGACCCCAAGCCCCAGCATTTT
-	TRBJ2-2	TRBV2	-	CASSENSQRLNTGELFF	TGTGCCAGCAGTGAAAACAGCCAAAGACTGAACACCGGGGAGCTGTTTTTT
-	TRBJ2-1	TRBV7-3	-	CASITDSIYNEQFF	TGTGCCAGCATCACCGACAGTATTTACAATGAGCAGTTCTTC
many	TRBJ1-1	TRBV15	TRBD1	CATSRGQGIAEAFF	TGTGCCACCAGCAGGGGACAGGGAATAGCTGAAGCTTTCTTT
-	TRBJ2-1	TRBV28	-	CASTGIGGGSTNEQFF	TGTGCCAGCACCGGTATAGGGGGGGGGTCTACAAATGAGCAGTTCTTC
-	TRBJ2-2	TRBV5-6	-	CASSSKTANTGELFF	TGTGCCAGCAGCTCCAAGACAGCCAACACCGGGGAGCTGTTTTTT
many	TRBJ1-5	TRBV7-2	TRBD1	CASSSTGTHQPQHF	TGTGCCAGCAGCTCGACAGGGACTCATCAGCCCCAGCATTTT
-	TRBJ2-1	TRBV6-2/TRBV6-3	TRBD2	CASGRLAGRGEQFF	TGTGCCAGCGGGCGACTAGCGGGAAGGGGCGAGCAGTTCTTC
few	TRBJ2-3	TRBV19	-	CASSIQGDPEGTDTQYF	TGTGCCAGTAGTATTCAAGGGGACCCCGAGGGCACAGATACGCAGTATTTT
many	TRBJ2-7	TRBV7-9	-	CASTDSYEQYF	TGTGCCAGCACAGACTCCTACGAGCAGTACTTC
few	TRBJ1-1	TRBV2	-	CASNRRTEAFF	TGTGCCAGCAACAGGCGGACTGAAGCTTTCTTT
few	TRBJ2-1	TRBV29-1	TRBD2	CSVVTSGGEHGFF	TGCAGCGTCGTGACTAGCGGGGGAGAACATGGGTTCTTC
few	TRBJ1-4	TRBV28	-	CASRPGQPTNEKLFF	TGTGCCAGCAGGCCAGGACAGCCAACTAATGAAAAACTGTTTTTT
many	TRBJ2-3	TRBV7-2	TRBD2	CASTGRGADTQYF	TGTGCCAGCACGGGCCGGGGGGCAGATACGCAGTATTTT
many	TRBJ1-2	TRBV7-2	-	CASSPEFSHGYTF	TGTGCCAGCTCCCCAGAGTTTTCACATGGCTACACCTTC
-	TRBJ2-1	TRBV10-3	-	CAISLQGDEQFF	TGTGCCATCAGTTTACAGGGTGATGAGCAGTTCTTC
many	TRBJ2-2	TRBV7-2	-	CASSLVPPPQGGELFF	TGTGCCAGCAGCTTAGTTCCCCCCCCCCAAGGCGGGGAGCTGTTTTTT
-	TRBJ2-1	TRBV2	-	CASSVVSAETYNEQFF	TGTGCCAGCAGTGTAGTATCAGCGGAGACCTACAATGAGCAGTTCTTC
-	TRBJ1-2	TRBV2	-	CASIRDASDGYTF	TGTGCCAGTATCCGGGACGCCTCCGATGGCTACACCTTC
few	TRBJ2-1	TRBV7-9	TRBD2	CASSGSLAGDYNEQFF	TGTGCCAGCAGCGGCTCCTTAGCGGGGGACTACAATGAGCAGTTCTTC
-	TRBJ2-5	TRBV4-3	TRBD2	CASSQDPGGEETQYF	TGCGCCAGCAGCCAAGACCCGGGAGGGGAGGAGACCCAGTACTTC
-	TRBJ2-1	TRBV5-4	-	CASSPGSGNYNEQFF	TGTGCCAGCAGCCCCGGCAGCGGAAATTACAATGAGCAGTTCTTC
few	TRBJ1-1	TRBV7-9	-	CASRDTGNTEAFF	TGTGCCAGCAGGGACACAGGGAACACTGAAGCTTTCTTT
-	TRBJ2-2	TRBV7-2	-	CASSPTGMNTGELFF	TGTGCCAGCAGCCCAACAGGGATGAACACCGGGGAGCTGTTTTTT
few	TRBJ2-5	TRBV7-9	-	CASSSQTGPAKETQYF	TGTGCCAGCAGCAGCCAGACCGGCCCTGCTAAAGAGACCCAGTACTTC
few	TRBJ2-1	TRBV4-1	TRBD2	CASSQARGTSGRNEQFF	TGCGCCAGCAGCCAAGCCAGGGGGACTAGCGGGAGGAATGAGCAGTTCTTC
-	TRBJ2-3	TRBV14	-	CASSRDFSSTDTQYF	TGTGCCAGCAGCCGGGACTTCTCTAGCACAGATACGCAGTATTTT
few	TRBJ2-7	TRBV4-1	TRBD2	CASSLRTSGIVSEQYF	TGCGCCAGCAGCCTTCGGACTAGCGGGATCGTCAGCGAGCAGTACTTC
-	TRBJ2-1	TRBV4-3	TRBD2	CASSPLAIRTYNEQFF	TGCGCCAGCAGCCCACTAGCGATCCGTACCTACAATGAGCAGTTCTTC
few	TRBJ2-7	TRBV11-2	-	CASSLVAGIYEQYF	TGTGCCAGCAGCTTAGTCGCGGGGATCTACGAGCAGTACTTC
-	TRBJ1-2	TRBV18	TRBD1	CASASGTAMGYGYTF	TGTGCCAGCGCGTCCGGGACAGCGATGGGCTATGGCTACACCTTC
-	TRBJ1-2	TRBV6-2/TRBV6-3	-	CAGSEAPDGGVYGYTF	TGTGCCGGCAGTGAGGCCCCGGACGGCGGGGTCTATGGCTACACCTTC
-	TRBJ2-5	TRBV7-4	-	CASSSFGGETQYF	TGTGCCAGCAGCTCCTTTGGCGGAGAGACCCAGTACTTC
-	TRBJ1-1	TRBV10-3	-	CAISNKGVNTEAFF	TGTGCCATCAGTAACAAGGGAGTGAACACTGAAGCTTTCTTT
-	TRBJ2-3	TRBV20-1	TRBD2	CSARDETSGRDTQYF	TGCAGTGCTAGAGATGAGACTAGCGGGAGAGATACGCAGTATTTT